This T cell receptor (beta chain) comes out of a study of T cells after yellow fever vaccination. Each CDR3 protein gets one entry after TCRdb re-called the 5' RACE reads with MiXCR. The profile shows about 50,000 distinct CDR3 sequences, approximately 7% of them singletons. The germline V gene has CDR1 SGHNT and CDR2 YYREEE (reference sequence). With 0 bases clipped from V and 4 bases from J, the junction kept 6 bases outside the gene matches. The CDR3 is 16 residues long. The chain has TRBV5-4 and TRBJ2-1; 8 bases align to TRBD2. The sequences come from CD8+ T cells sorted from PBMCs, collected approximately 15 days after the first yellow fever vaccination. This TCR came from a man younger than 35 who received the YFV17D yellow fever vaccine. CDR3 loop: CASSLASGLGYNEQFF. CDR3 nucleotides: TGTGCCAGCAGCTTGGCCTCGGGACTAGGATACAATGAGCAGTTCTTC.